These 5 T cell receptor beta chains were all obtained from the same sample, sequenced in a study of PD-1 blockade in classical Hodgkin lymphoma. With no exception, relapse followed autologous stem cell transplantation in all patients, and brentuximab vedotin exposure varied. Using immunoSEQ multiplex PCR, the repertoire was profiled, and TCRdb retains in-frame clones only, with some absent. Here the sample spans about 58,000 clones, around 90% being singletons. Source: peripheral blood mononuclear cells (PBMCs), taken before the second cycle of nivolumab. These receptors were obtained from a human donor with classical Hodgkin lymphoma.

This clone was observed once. V and J are TRBV5-4 and TRBJ2-1; the match to TRBD2 covers 9 bases. This CDR3 spans 20 amino acids. Germline values: CDR1 SGHNT, CDR2 YYREEE (reference sequence). V gave up 2 bases and J gave up 0 bases; unmatched junction bases: 15. The CDR3 DNA reads as TGTGCCAGCAGCTTTTATAACCGGCTAGCGGGGCAGCTCTCCTACAATGAGCAGTTCTTC. It yields the protein CASSFYNRLAGQLSYNEQFF.

The rearrangement links TRBV7-6 to TRBJ2-7; D perhaps matches TRBD2 (5 bases). CDR3 length equals 18 residues. Germline CDR1 is SGHVS and CDR2 is FNYEAQ. V was cut by 0 bases and J by 4 bases, with 22 bases left in between. CDR3 sequence (DNA): TGTGCCAGCAGCTTAGCCCGGGGATTAGGCAGATCACGTTACGAGCAGTACTTC. Its protein product is CASSLARGLGRSRYEQYF.

This chain connects TRBV28 to TRBJ2-1, with D maybe TRBD2 (5 bases). CDR1 is MDHEN and CDR2 is SYDVKM in the germline V gene. The CDR3 length is 13 residues. The V end was cut by 2 bases, the J end by 5 bases, with 7 bases between. This chain's CDR3 is CASSLNGNNEQFF. The CDR3 DNA is TGTGCCAGCAGTTTAAACGGGAACAATGAGCAGTTCTTC.

The genes are TRBV11-3 and TRBJ2-1, with unresolved D. The CDR3 is 16 residues long. CDR1 SGHNT and CDR2 YENEEA come from the germline V gene. Trimming removed 0 bases from V and 3 bases from J, with 12 bases in between. CDR3 protein: CASSLEGGQVYNEQFF. The CDR3 DNA is TGTGCCAGCAGCTTAGAAGGCGGCCAGGTCTACAATGAGCAGTTCTTC.

This chain joins TRBV30 and TRBJ2-7, with no clear D. There are 12 residues in the CDR3. V was cut by 3 bases and J by 6 bases, with 12 bases left in between. Germline V gene lookup returns CDR1 GTSNPN and CDR2 SVGIG (reference sequence). CDR3 sequence: CAWSDSGREQYF. DNA for the CDR3: TGTGCCTGGAGCGATTCAGGTCGCGAGCAGTACTTC.